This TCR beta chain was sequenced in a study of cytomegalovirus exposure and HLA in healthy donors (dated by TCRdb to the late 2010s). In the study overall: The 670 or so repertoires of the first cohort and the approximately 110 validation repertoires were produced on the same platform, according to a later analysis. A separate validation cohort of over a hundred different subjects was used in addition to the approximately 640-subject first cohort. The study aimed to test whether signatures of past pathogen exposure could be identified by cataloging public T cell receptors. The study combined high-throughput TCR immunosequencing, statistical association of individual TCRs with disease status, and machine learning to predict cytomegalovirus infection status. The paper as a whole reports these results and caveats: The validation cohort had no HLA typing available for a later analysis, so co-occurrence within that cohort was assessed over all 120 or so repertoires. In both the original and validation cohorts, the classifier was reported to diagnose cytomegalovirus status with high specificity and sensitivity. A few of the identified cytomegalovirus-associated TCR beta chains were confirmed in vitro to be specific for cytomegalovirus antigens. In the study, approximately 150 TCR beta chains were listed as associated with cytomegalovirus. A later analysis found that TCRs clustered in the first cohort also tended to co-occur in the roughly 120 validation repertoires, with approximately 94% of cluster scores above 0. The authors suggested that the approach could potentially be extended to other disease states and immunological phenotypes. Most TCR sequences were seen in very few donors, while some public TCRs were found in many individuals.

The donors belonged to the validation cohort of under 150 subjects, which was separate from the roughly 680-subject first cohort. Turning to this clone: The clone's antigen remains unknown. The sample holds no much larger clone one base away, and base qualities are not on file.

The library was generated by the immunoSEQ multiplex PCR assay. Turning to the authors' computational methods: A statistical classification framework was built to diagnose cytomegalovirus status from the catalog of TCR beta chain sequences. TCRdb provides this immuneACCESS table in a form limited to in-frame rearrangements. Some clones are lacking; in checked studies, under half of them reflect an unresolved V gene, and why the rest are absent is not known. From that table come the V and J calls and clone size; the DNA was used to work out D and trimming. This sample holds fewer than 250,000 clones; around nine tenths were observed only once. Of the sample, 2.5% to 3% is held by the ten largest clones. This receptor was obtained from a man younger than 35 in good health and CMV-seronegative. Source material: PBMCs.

The CDR3 region reads CASSRLGQRSYEQYF. The sequenced DNA is TGCGCCAGCAGCCGTCTTGGACAACGCTCCTACGAGCAGTACTTC. Recombination joined TRBV5-1 with TRBJ2-7; perhaps TRBD1 is the D gene, with 5 bases matching. For CDR1 and CDR2, the germline V gene lists SGHRS and YFSETQ. Relative to germline, V is 4 bases shorter and J is 0 bases shorter, with 14 bases between their ends. There are 15 amino acids in the CDR3, from cysteine to phenylalanine inclusive. The CDR3 DNA has 45 bases and is translated from base 1. When the CDR3 is completed using the reference TRBV5-1 and TRBJ2-7 genes on either side, the full variable domain is KAGVTQTPRYLIKTRGQQVTLSCSPISGHRSVSWYQQTPGQGLQFLFEYFSETQRNKGNFPGRFSGRQFSNSRSEMNVSTLELGDSALYLCASSRLGQRSYEQYFGPGTRLTVT.